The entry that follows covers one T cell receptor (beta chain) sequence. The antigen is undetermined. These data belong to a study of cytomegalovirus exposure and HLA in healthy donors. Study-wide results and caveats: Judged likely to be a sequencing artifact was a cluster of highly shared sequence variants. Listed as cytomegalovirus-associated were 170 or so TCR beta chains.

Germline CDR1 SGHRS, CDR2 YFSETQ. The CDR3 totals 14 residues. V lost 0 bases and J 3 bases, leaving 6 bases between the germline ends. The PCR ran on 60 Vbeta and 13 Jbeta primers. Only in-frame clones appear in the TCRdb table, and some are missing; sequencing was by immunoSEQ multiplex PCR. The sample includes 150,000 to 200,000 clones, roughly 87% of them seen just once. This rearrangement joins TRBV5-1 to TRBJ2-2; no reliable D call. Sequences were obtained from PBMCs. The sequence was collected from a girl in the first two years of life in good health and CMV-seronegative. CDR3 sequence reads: CASSLAVDTGELFF. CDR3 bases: TGCGCCAGCAGCTTGGCCGTCGACACCGGGGAGCTGTTTTTT.